The 27 T cell receptor beta chains in this list originate from one sample, sequenced in a study of beta chain features in type 1 diabetes. TCRB transcripts that were expressed got sequenced, as all of the isolated RNA had been reverse transcribed. TCRdb's table, derived via immunoSEQ multiplex PCR, lists solely in-frame clones and lacks some. Here the sample spans under 300,000 clones, around 26% being singletons. The sequencing sample was made of central memory CD4+ T cells from blood. The receptors here all came from a man aged 25 to 40 in good health.

This clone was observed a handful of times. The chain combines TRBV7-9 with TRBJ2-5; D is undetermined. Germline CDR1 SEHNR, CDR2 FQNEAQ (reference sequence). This CDR3 spans 12 amino acids. Trimming cost V 5 bases and J 2 bases, with 6 bases left between them. For the CDR3, the DNA is TGTGCCAGCAGCCCGATACAAGAGACCCAGTACTTC. Translation: CASSPIQETQYF.

This clone was seen more than once but under ten times. The chain uses TRBV19 and TRBJ2-1; a weak D match, TRBD1 (7 bases). This CDR3 region has 16 residues. Trimming took off 2 bases at V and 0 bases at J, with 11 bases between the two ends. The germline CDR1 and CDR2 sequences are LNHDA and SQIVND (reference sequence). The CDR3 is CASSIRQGGSYNEQFF. The CDR3 nucleotides read TGTGCCAGTAGTATAAGGCAGGGGGGCTCCTACAATGAGCAGTTCTTC.

The J gene is TRBJ2-7, the V gene TRBV4-2; D call uncertain. Per germline, CDR1 LGHNA and CDR2 YNFKEQ. This CDR3 spans 14 amino acids. Trimming shortened V by 0 bases and J by 3 bases, and 9 bases separated the two germline ends. In DNA form, the CDR3 reads TGTGCCAGCAGCCAAGAAGTTTCGAACTACGAGCAGTACTTC. This gives the protein CASSQEVSNYEQYF.

This clone was counted only a few times. The chain employs TRBV5-4 and TRBJ2-2; no clear D. Trimming removed 2 bases from V and 2 bases from J, with 10 bases in between. This CDR3 region has 15 residues. Germline V lookup: CDR1 SGHNT, CDR2 YYREEE (reference sequence). CDR3 protein: CASSFSVFNTGELFF. The CDR3 DNA follows: TGTGCCAGCAGCTTTTCAGTGTTTAACACCGGGGAGCTGTTTTTT.

The gene calls are TRBV30 and TRBJ2-7; D might be TRBD1 (5 bases). The CDR3 length is 15 residues. Germline CDR1 GTSNPN, CDR2 SVGIG (reference sequence). Trimming took 0 bases from V and 7 from J, leaving 19 bases between them. CDR3 nucleotides: TGTGCCTGGAGTGTCGCAGATACAGGCTCCCGGGAGCAGTACTTC. Residues: CAWSVADTGSREQYF.

This chain joins TRBV9 and TRBJ2-7, with a possible D match to TRBD2 (6 bases). The CDR3 is 15 residues long. V lost 6 bases and J 2 bases, leaving 18 bases between the germline ends. Germline V lookup: CDR1 SGDLS, CDR2 YYNGEE. CDR3 bases: TGTGCCAGCAACAAAGACGGGGGTTCCACCTACGAGCAGTACTTC. Its translation: CASNKDGGSTYEQYF.

The chain links TRBV18 to TRBJ1-1, with D possibly TRBD1 on 6 matching bases. Germline values: CDR1 KGHSH, CDR2 LQKENI. The CDR3 covers 16 residues. The ends were cut back, 1 base at V and 1 base at J, with 13 bases in the middle. Written as DNA, the CDR3 is TGTGCCAGCTCACCACAAGCCGCGACAGGGAACACTGAAGCTTTCTTT. This sequence encodes CASSPQAATGNTEAFF.

V gene TRBV5-6 combines with J gene TRBJ2-7; TRBD1 agrees at 7 bases. This CDR3 spans 19 amino acids. Germline V CDR1 and CDR2: SGHDT, YYEEEE. With 7 bases clipped from V and 4 bases from J, the junction kept 26 bases outside the gene matches. CDR3 sequence (DNA): TGTGCCAGCGCCCGCTGGACAGGCCGATCCTCCTTCATGGGGTACGAGCAGTACTTC. Its protein product is CASARWTGRSSFMGYEQYF.

The genes are TRBV13 and TRBJ2-3; D gene uncertain. Trimming left V 2 bases short and J 1 base short, with 10 bases between. The germline CDR1 and CDR2 sequences are PRHDT and FYEKMQ (reference sequence). CDR3 length equals 15 residues. The CDR3 region is CASSLYSSGTDTQYF. DNA of the CDR3: TGTGCCAGCAGCTTATATTCTTCCGGCACAGATACGCAGTATTTT.

The chain has TRBV7-2 and TRBJ2-3; 12 bases map to TRBD2. The CDR3 runs 16 residues. The junction had 7 bases not matched to a gene; V was cut back by 5 bases and J by 4 bases. From germline, CDR1 is SGHTA and CDR2 FQGNSA. Here the CDR3 DNA reads TGTGCCAGCAGCAACAGACTAGCGGGGGCGGCAGATACGCAGTATTTT. This encodes CASSNRLAGAADTQYF.

This chain connects TRBV29-1 to TRBJ2-1; the match to TRBD1 covers 7 bases. Trimming at V came to 7 bases and at J to 0 bases, leaving 6 bases not matched to a gene. This CDR3 region has 14 residues. CDR1 and CDR2 from the germline V gene are SQVTM and ANQGSEA. The CDR3 nucleotides read TGCAGCGCGGGACAGCCGAGCTCCTACAATGAGCAGTTCTTC. Protein sequence: CSAGQPSSYNEQFF.

The genes are TRBV30 and TRBJ1-1; the match to TRBD1 covers 9 bases. Germline V gene lookup returns CDR1 GTSNPN and CDR2 SVGIG (reference sequence). J was trimmed by 3 bases and V by 3 bases; bases with no gene match: 14. This CDR3 has 17 amino acids. CDR3: CAWRGPGQGPRDTEAFF. As DNA, the CDR3 is TGTGCCTGGAGGGGGCCGGGACAGGGACCGCGCGACACTGAAGCTTTCTTT.

The table lists this clone with a few counts. The rearrangement uses TRBV30 and TRBJ1-1, with D possibly being TRBD1 (5 bases). CDR3 length equals 15 residues. CDR1 is GTSNPN and CDR2 is SVGIG in the germline V gene (reference sequence). With 3 bases removed from V and 0 bases from J, the gap between germline ends came to 14 bases. The DNA for the CDR3 is TGTGCCTGGAGGGCCCCCGACAGTTTGAACACTGAAGCTTTCTTT. This gives the protein CAWRAPDSLNTEAFF.

The chain uses TRBV27 and TRBJ1-6, with D unresolved. Germline V gene data show CDR1 as MNHEY and CDR2 as SMNVEV (reference sequence). V was clipped by 4 bases and J by 6 bases, with 16 bases between them. CDR3 size: 16 residues. The CDR3 coding sequence is TGTGCCAGCAGTTCGAGACAAGGGTCGAGTAATTCACCCCTCCACTTT. Translation gives CASSSRQGSSNSPLHF.

The chain has TRBV4-1 and TRBJ2-3; a possible D gene is TRBD2 (5 bases). The ends were cut back, 2 bases at V and 2 bases at J, with 11 bases in the middle. The CDR3 is 15 residues long. The germline CDR1 and CDR2 sequences are MGHRA and YSYEKL. The CDR3 DNA is TGCGCCAGCAGCCAACGAAACGGGAACACAGATACGCAGTATTTT. Translated, it gives CASSQRNGNTDTQYF.

V usage is TRBV29-1 and J usage is TRBJ1-1, with D possibly matching TRBD1 (5 bases). This CDR3 has 13 amino acids. Per the germline V gene, CDR1 is SQVTM and CDR2 is ANQGSEA. Trimming cost V 2 bases and J 1 base, with 8 bases left between them. CDR3 protein: CSVERGANTEAFF. The CDR3 DNA is TGCAGCGTTGAAAGGGGTGCGAACACTGAAGCTTTCTTT. Complete variable domain (other parts from reference TRBV29-1 and TRBJ1-1): SAVISQKPSRDICQRGTSLTIQCQVDSQVTMMFWYRQQPGQSLTLIATANQGSEATYESGFVIDKFPISRPNLTFSTLTVSNMSPEDSSIYLCSVERGANTEAFFGQGTRLTVV.

This clone was seen a handful of times. The chain has TRBV6-1 and TRBJ2-7; D not resolved. The V end was cut by 3 bases, the J end by 1 base, with 10 bases between. Germline V CDR1 and CDR2: MNHNS, SASEGT. CDR3 length: 14 amino acids. The CDR3 nucleotides are TGTGCCAGCAGTGAGGGCCCTAATTCCTACGAGCAGTACTTC. This gives the protein CASSEGPNSYEQYF.

The V and J genes are TRBV7-9 and TRBJ1-3, with D uncertain. This CDR3 comprises 15 residues. Per the germline V gene, CDR1 is SEHNR and CDR2 is FQNEAQ (reference sequence). Trimming cost V 5 bases and J 2 bases, with 13 bases left between them. The CDR3 spells CASSRLEDPGNTIYF. In DNA, the CDR3 is TGTGCCAGCAGCAGATTGGAGGACCCTGGAAACACCATATATTTT.

The V call is TRBV5-1, the J call TRBJ1-6, with unresolved D. The length of the CDR3 is 14 residues. Trimming pared 0 bases from V and 7 bases from J, leaving 8 bases between. Germline assignment: CDR1 SGHRS and CDR2 YFSETQ. CDR3 nucleotide sequence: TGCGCCAGCAGCTTGGAGGGTAGGAATTCACCCCTCCACTTT. This sequence encodes CASSLEGRNSPLHF. Based on the CDR3 plus reference TRBV5-1 and TRBJ1-6, the full variable domain is KAGVTQTPRYLIKTRGQQVTLSCSPISGHRSVSWYQQTPGQGLQFLFEYFSETQRNKGNFPGRFSGRQFSNSRSEMNVSTLELGDSALYLCASSLEGRNSPLHFGNGTRLTVT.

The J gene is TRBJ2-3, the V gene TRBV7-2; TRBD2 matches 8 bases. Germline CDR1 reads SGHTA; CDR2 reads FQGNSA. The junction had 6 bases not matched to a gene; V was cut back by 1 base and J by 3 bases. The CDR3 is 16 amino acids. This CDR3 is CASSLGPSGLTDTQYF. CDR3 DNA sequence: TGTGCCAGCAGCTTAGGCCCTAGCGGGTTAACAGATACGCAGTATTTT.

This clone came up a few times. This chain uses TRBV30 with TRBJ1-1; a weak D match, TRBD1 (6 bases). The CDR3 covers 11 residues. The V gene lost 3 bases and the J gene lost 8 bases, with 10 bases spanning the gap. Germline assignment: CDR1 GTSNPN and CDR2 SVGIG (reference sequence). CDR3 in DNA: TGTGCCTGGAGGGGGGGCGAAGAAGCTTTCTTT. Protein sequence: CAWRGGEEAFF.

Many counts were recorded for this clone. The J gene is TRBJ2-7, the V gene TRBV6-8; D tentatively reads TRBD1 or TRBD2 (5 bases each). Trimming pared 6 bases from V and 2 bases from J, leaving 11 bases between. There are 13 residues in the CDR3. The germline gives CDR1 MNHGY, CDR2 SAAAGT. This chain's CDR3 is CASRGPTPYEQYF. The CDR3 DNA sequence: TGTGCCAGCAGGGGACCGACCCCCTACGAGCAGTACTTC.

The chain recombines TRBV30 with TRBJ1-1; 9 bases agree with TRBD1. Germline lookup yields CDR1 GTSNPN and CDR2 SVGIG (reference sequence). Germline trimming cut 1 base from V and 4 bases from J; bases unmatched to any gene: 7. The CDR3 totals 15 residues. CDR3 sequence reads: CAWSGAGQGGTEAFF. CDR3 nucleotide sequence: TGTGCCTGGAGTGGGGCGGGACAGGGTGGCACTGAAGCTTTCTTT.

This chain connects TRBV29-1 to TRBJ2-2; tentatively, D is TRBD1 (6 bases). V gave up 3 bases and J gave up 4 bases, with 12 bases separating them. The CDR3 sequence is 14 residues long. Germline V gene sequence: CDR1 SQVTM, CDR2 ANQGSEA. The CDR3 nucleotides are TGCAGCGTTGAGTTGGGGGCCGGCACCGGGGAGCTGTTTTTT. Its protein product is CSVELGAGTGELFF.

V and J are TRBV7-2 and TRBJ1-2; 7 bases agree with TRBD1. From germline, CDR1 is SGHTA and CDR2 FQGNSA. CDR3 size: 14 residues. V lost 6 bases and J lost 0; bases outside the gene matches: 4. The CDR3 DNA sequence: TGTGCCAGCAGGGGACAGAATCCTAACTATGGCTACACCTTC. It translates to CASRGQNPNYGYTF.

This clone was seen more than once but under ten times. V gene TRBV5-1 combines with J gene TRBJ1-2; D is ambiguous. The germline V and J ends were trimmed by 0 bases and 6 bases, with 6 bases remaining between them. Germline values: CDR1 SGHRS, CDR2 YFSETQ. The CDR3 is made up of 12 amino acids. The CDR3 sequence: CASSLAMDGYTF. The CDR3 DNA reads as TGCGCCAGCAGCTTGGCCATGGATGGCTACACCTTC.

This clone was seen a few times. The genes are TRBV27 and TRBJ2-1; 7 nucleotides agree with TRBD1. CDR3 length equals 14 residues. Per germline, CDR1 MNHEY and CDR2 SMNVEV (reference sequence). Germline trimming cut 6 bases from V and 3 bases from J; bases unmatched to any gene: 5. CDR3 region: CASSQTGFYNEQFF. The CDR3 DNA is TGTGCCAGCAGCCAGACAGGGTTCTACAATGAGCAGTTCTTC.